The 18 T cell receptor beta chains reported below all come from one sample, sequenced in a study of vaccination effects on CD4 cells after COVID-19. Viral peptide pool expansion of antigen-specific CD4+ T cells preceded sequencing in the ViraFEST assay. Following an approximately ten-day culture, CD4+ T cells were purified. BNT162b2 vaccine or mRNA-1273 vaccine was given to participants in two doses. This table comes from immunoSEQ multiplex PCR, and its TCRdb copy is limited to in-frame clones, with some not included. The sample contains fewer than 25,000 clones, 72% of which appear only once. These receptors' antigens are unknown. The source material was CD4+ T cells from PBMCs cultured with HCoV-NL63 spike peptides, sampled after COVID-19 vaccination. All receptors derive from a human donor who received a COVID-19 vaccine.

This chain links TRBV7-2 with TRBJ2-2; D is unclear. The CDR3 is 13 residues long. Germline V CDR1 and CDR2: SGHTA, FQGNSA. V was shortened by 5 bases and J by 2 bases, with 6 bases between the two germline ends. CDR3 region: CASSVVNTGELFF. For the CDR3, the DNA is TGTGCCAGCAGCGTAGTTAACACCGGGGAGCTGTTTTTT.

V usage is TRBV14 and J usage is TRBJ2-7, with D possibly being TRBD1 or TRBD2 (5 bases each). This CDR3 region has 15 residues. The germline CDR1 and CDR2 sequences are SGHDN and FVKESK. Trimming removed 4 bases from V and 5 bases from J, with 18 bases in between. CDR3 sequence: CASSPGDGYHHEQYF. In DNA, the CDR3 is TGTGCCAGCAGCCCCGGGGACGGCTATCACCACGAGCAGTACTTC.

The V gene is TRBV15, the J gene TRBJ2-7, with 8 bases matching TRBD1. This CDR3 has 13 residues. V gave up 3 bases and J gave up 3 bases; unmatched junction bases: 1. CDR1 is LNHNV and CDR2 is YYDKDF in the germline V gene (reference sequence). CDR3 amino acids: CATSRDRDYEQYF. The CDR3 DNA reads TGTGCCACCAGCAGGGACAGGGACTACGAGCAGTACTTC.

The V and J genes are TRBV12-3 or TRBV12-4 and TRBJ1-2; TRBD1 is a possible D gene (6 bases). This CDR3 has 12 residues. Trimming took off 4 bases at V and 8 bases at J, with 11 bases between the two ends. The CDR3 DNA sequence: TGTGCCAGCAGTTGGGGGGGCCAGGGCTACACCTTC. This sequence encodes CASSWGGQGYTF.

This clone is deemed medium-sized (0.01 to 0.1%). The rearrangement joins TRBV5-6 to TRBJ1-2; maybe TRBD1 (5 bases). Trimming removed 1 base at V and 4 bases at J, with 11 bases between. The CDR3 is made up of 14 amino acids. Germline V gene data show CDR1 as SGHDT and CDR2 as YYEEEE. The CDR3 DNA sequence: TGTGCCAGCAGCTTGCAGGCGGGGGTCTATGGCTACACCTTC. The encoded protein is CASSLQAGVYGYTF.

The V gene is TRBV6-1, the J gene TRBJ2-4, with D perhaps TRBD1 (6 bases). V gave up 3 bases and J gave up 7 bases, with 13 bases separating them. Germline values: CDR1 MNHNS, CDR2 SASEGT. The CDR3 contains 14 residues. This CDR3 reads CASSEVGGVNIQYF. The CDR3 region has the DNA TGTGCCAGCAGTGAGGTAGGGGGAGTGAACATTCAGTACTTC.

The rearrangement joins TRBV7-2 to TRBJ2-7; TRBD2 matches 7 bases. The V gene's germline CDR1 is SGHTA and CDR2 FQGNSA. The CDR3 has 16 residues. The trim removed 1 base at V and 2 bases at J, leaving 8 bases unmatched. DNA for the CDR3: TGTGCCAGCAGCTTAGTGTATCCGACTAGCCCCTACGAGCAGTACTTC. Translated: CASSLVYPTSPYEQYF.

The rearrangement links TRBV19 to TRBJ1-4; D ambiguous. CDR3 length equals 16 residues. Trimming stripped 4 bases from V and 0 bases from J, with 12 bases between. Germline V gene data show CDR1 as LNHDA and CDR2 as SQIVND (reference sequence). Here the CDR3 DNA reads TGTGCCAGTAGTACCGAACAAACCGCAACTAATGAAAAACTGTTTTTT. This encodes CASSTEQTATNEKLFF.

The CDR3 loop is CASIKGGYTGELFF. The CDR3 region has the DNA TGTGCCAGTATTAAGGGAGGGTACACCGGGGAGCTGTTTTTT. V usage is TRBV19 and J usage is TRBJ2-2; 7 bases map to TRBD2. CDR1 is LNHDA and CDR2 is SQIVND in the germline V gene (reference sequence). The V and J ends lost 7 bases and 3 bases, in that order; junction bases with no gene match: 5. This CDR3 has 14 amino acids.

This sequence joins TRBV7-7 and TRBJ2-5; TRBD1 matches 8 bases. The CDR3 is made up of 15 amino acids. Unmatched junction bases numbered 6, after V lost 1 base and J lost 5 bases. Germline-derived CDR1 and CDR2 are SSHAT and FNYEAQ (reference sequence). For the CDR3, the DNA is TGTGCCAGCAGCTTAGGGGGACAGGCTTTGGAGACCCAGTACTTC. This encodes CASSLGGQALETQYF. Based on the CDR3 plus reference TRBV7-7 and TRBJ2-5, the full variable domain is GAGVSQSPRYKVTKRGQDVTLRCDPISSHATLYWYQQALGQGPEFLTYFNYEAQPDKSGLPSDRFSAERPEGSISTLTIQRTEQRDSAMYRCASSLGGQALETQYFGPGTRLLVL.

V usage is TRBV6-4 and J usage is TRBJ2-3; a possible D gene is TRBD2 (6 bases). Trimming removed 0 bases at V and 0 bases at J, with 7 bases between. The V gene's germline CDR1 is MRHNA and CDR2 SNTAGT. The CDR3 has 15 residues. CDR3: CASSDSAGSTDTQYF. CDR3 coding DNA: TGTGCCAGCAGTGACTCGGCGGGGAGCACAGATACGCAGTATTTT.

V gene TRBV2 combines with J gene TRBJ1-2; 7 bases line up with TRBD1. This CDR3 comprises 13 residues. V lost 4 bases and J lost 7; bases outside the gene matches: 6. Germline CDR1 SNHLY, CDR2 FYNNEI. The CDR3 spells CASSGQGEGGYTF. The CDR3 nucleotides read TGTGCCAGCAGTGGACAGGGTGAGGGTGGCTACACCTTC.

The V call is TRBV7-9, the J call TRBJ2-5, with D tentatively TRBD2 (6 bases). Germline V gene data show CDR1 as SEHNR and CDR2 as FQNEAQ (reference sequence). The CDR3 runs to 14 residues. V gave up 0 bases and J gave up 5 bases, with 10 bases separating them. This chain's CDR3 is CASSLAGGLETQYF. In DNA, the CDR3 is TGTGCCAGCAGCTTAGCGGGAGGTCTGGAGACCCAGTACTTC.

The rearrangement links TRBV12-3 or TRBV12-4 to TRBJ1-5; D gene ambiguous. The CDR3 has 13 residues. Trimming stripped 3 bases from V and 4 bases from J, with 7 bases between. As DNA, the CDR3 is TGTGCCAGCAGTTTCGGGTTTAATCAGCCCCAGCATTTT. Its protein is CASSFGFNQPQHF.

The chain is built from TRBV5-6 and TRBJ1-2; 9 bases agree with TRBD1. CDR1 and CDR2 from the germline V gene are SGHDT and YYEEEE. This CDR3 spans 15 amino acids. Germline trimming cut 0 bases from V and 2 bases from J; bases unmatched to any gene: 2. The CDR3 loop is CASSLATGGNYGYTF. The DNA of the CDR3 is TGTGCCAGCAGCTTGGCGACAGGGGGGAACTATGGCTACACCTTC.

The chain has TRBV30 and TRBJ1-5; D gene ambiguous. Germline loops: CDR1 GTSNPN, CDR2 SVGIG (reference sequence). V was trimmed by 5 bases and J by 4 bases, leaving 12 bases between them. The CDR3 sequence is 13 residues long. The CDR3 DNA reads TGTGCCTGGGGGCCCAGTATAAATCAGCCCCAGCATTTT. Encoded protein: CAWGPSINQPQHF.

The chain uses TRBV11-2 and TRBJ2-1; TRBD2 matches 8 bases. Per germline, CDR1 SGHAT and CDR2 FQNNGV. V dropped 0 bases and J dropped 8; count of bases not matched to a gene: 9. CDR3 length equals 16 residues. The CDR3 DNA sequence: TGTGCCAGCAGCTTAGAATCTCTAGCGGGCACATATGAGCAGTTCTTC. Protein product: CASSLESLAGTYEQFF.

The rearrangement links TRBV9 to TRBJ2-1; 7 bases map to TRBD2. Germline CDR1 is SGDLS and CDR2 is YYNGEE. The ends lost 3 bases at V and 0 bases at J; junction bases unmatched: 3. The CDR3 runs to 15 residues. The CDR3: CASSAGGSSYNEQFF. In DNA, the CDR3 is TGTGCCAGCAGCGCCGGGGGGAGCTCCTACAATGAGCAGTTCTTC.